The source of this TCR beta chain is a study of shared clonotypes between healthy human individuals. From germline, CDR1 is MNHEY and CDR2 SVGAGI. The germline V and J ends were trimmed by 2 bases and 1 base, with 6 bases remaining between them. This CDR3 is 14 amino acids long. Study results and limitations: Larger richness was generally estimated for naive than memory subsets.

As for this clone: The antigen is not known.

Healthy HIV-negative adults with no recent acute infections or vaccinations were recruited as donors. All the donors were Caucasian adults who lived in Nashville, Tennessee. As handled by the study authors: With immunoSEQ giving junction-only sequences and no quality scores, filtering differed. This table comes from immunoSEQ multiplex PCR, and its TCRdb copy is limited to in-frame clones, with some not included. V and J calls and clone size are copied from that table; D and trimming were computed from the DNA. The table lists more than 550,000 clones, over 55% of them singletons. This sequence was found in a woman in her twenties or thirties in good health. Sequenced material: memory CD4+ T cells sorted from blood. Noted subset: CD45RA-negative fraction. J is TRBJ2-1 and V is TRBV6-5; the D is unclear. CDR3 sequence reads: CASSYAVSYNEQFF. The CDR3 bases are TGTGCCAGCAGTTACGCGGTTTCCTACAATGAGCAGTTCTTC.